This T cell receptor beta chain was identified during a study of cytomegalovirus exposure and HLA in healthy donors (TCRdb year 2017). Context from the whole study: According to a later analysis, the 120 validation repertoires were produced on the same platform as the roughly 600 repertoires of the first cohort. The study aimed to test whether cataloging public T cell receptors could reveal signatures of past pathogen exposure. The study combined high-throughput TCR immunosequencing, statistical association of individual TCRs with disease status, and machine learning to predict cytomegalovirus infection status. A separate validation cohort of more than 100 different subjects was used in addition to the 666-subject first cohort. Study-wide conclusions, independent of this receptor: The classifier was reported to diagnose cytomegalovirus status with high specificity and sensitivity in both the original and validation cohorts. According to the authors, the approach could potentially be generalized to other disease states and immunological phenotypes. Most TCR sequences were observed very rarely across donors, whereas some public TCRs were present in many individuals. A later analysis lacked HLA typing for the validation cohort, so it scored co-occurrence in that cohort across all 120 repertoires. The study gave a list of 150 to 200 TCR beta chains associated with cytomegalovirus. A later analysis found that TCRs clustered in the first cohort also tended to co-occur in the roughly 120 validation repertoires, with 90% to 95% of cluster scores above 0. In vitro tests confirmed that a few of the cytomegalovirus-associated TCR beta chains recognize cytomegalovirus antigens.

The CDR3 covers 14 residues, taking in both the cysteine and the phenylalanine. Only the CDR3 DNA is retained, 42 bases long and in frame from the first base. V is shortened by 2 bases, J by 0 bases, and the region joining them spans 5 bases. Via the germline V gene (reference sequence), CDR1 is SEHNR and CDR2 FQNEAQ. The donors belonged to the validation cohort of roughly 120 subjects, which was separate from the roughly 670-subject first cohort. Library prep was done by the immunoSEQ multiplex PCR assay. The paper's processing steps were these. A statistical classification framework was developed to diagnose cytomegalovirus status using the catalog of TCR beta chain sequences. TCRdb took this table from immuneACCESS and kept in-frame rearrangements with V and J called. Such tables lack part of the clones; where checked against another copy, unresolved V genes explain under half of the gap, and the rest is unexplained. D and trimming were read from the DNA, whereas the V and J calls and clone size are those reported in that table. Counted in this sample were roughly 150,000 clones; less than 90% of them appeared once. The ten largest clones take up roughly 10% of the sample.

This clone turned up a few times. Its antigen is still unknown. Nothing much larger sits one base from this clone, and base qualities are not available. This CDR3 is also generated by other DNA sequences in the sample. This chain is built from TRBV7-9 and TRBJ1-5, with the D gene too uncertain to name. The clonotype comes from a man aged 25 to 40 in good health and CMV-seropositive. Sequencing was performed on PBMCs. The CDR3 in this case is CASSLTGSNQPQHF. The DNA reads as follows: TGTGCCAGCAGCTTAACCGGTAGCAATCAGCCCCAGCATTTT.